This is a list of T cell receptor beta chains from one sample in a study of T cells in Graves' hyperthyroidism and ophthalmopathy. Via MiXCR, TCRdb re-called the multiplex PCR reads, giving one row per CDR3 protein. The sample lists approximately 430,000 distinct CDR3 sequences; around 14% were seen once. The sequencing input was blood. The origin of the receptors is a woman younger than 30 with Graves' hyperthyroidism. The conserved cysteine and the conserved F or W are not part of the CDR3 here. Fields, in order: J gene, V gene, clone size, CDR3 protein. Expanded clones are given a class, and other clones once, few, many or no size at all.

TRBJ1-2 TRBV18 many ASSPYSGANT
TRBJ2-7 TRBV28 many ASSFLGNRAYEQY
TRBJ1-2 TRBV6-1 many ASTDGSHGYT
TRBJ1-3 TRBV4-1 - ASSQDRGWLGRAGNTIY
TRBJ2-1 TRBV20-1 - SARGGATYNEQF
TRBJ1-2 TRBV24-1 - ATSGAGGDYGYT
TRBJ2-5 TRBV3-1 many ASSQFGTSGQETQY
TRBJ2-7 TRBV6-2/TRBV6-3 - ASTGGMNEQY
TRBJ2-4 TRBV5-1 - ASSPFPSGTENIQY
TRBJ2-7 TRBV2 few ASMGLAGLYEQY
TRBJ2-5 TRBV19 - ASSITPPGLAGEETQY
TRBJ2-5 TRBV11-2 many ASSFDGTSGGEATQY
TRBJ1-3 TRBV9 few ASSVDNSGRNTIY
TRBJ2-1 TRBV10-3 - ATDARGFPGNEQF
TRBJ1-1 TRBV4-1 - ASSQRTRDISAF
TRBJ2-2 TRBV29-1 many SVVDRGDTGELF
TRBJ1-5 TRBV20-1 many SAITHGGQPQH
TRBJ1-1 TRBV6-1 many ASRRRGTYTEAF
TRBJ2-6 TRBV6-1 - ASRHYYRDRTGLSEANVLT
TRBJ2-7 TRBV29-1 many SAYTGIGEQY
TRBJ2-7 TRBV12-3/TRBV12-4 many ASSLSRDGSYEQY